The 30 T cell receptor beta chains given below trace back to one sample, sequenced in a study of cytomegalovirus exposure and HLA in healthy donors. The repertoire was sequenced with immunoSEQ multiplex PCR; TCRdb's copy has only in-frame clones and lacks some. The data contain about 280,000 clones, 88% of them singletons. Input material: PBMCs. The source is a woman aged 18-35 years in good health and CMV-seronegative.

Only a few counts were recorded for this clone. This chain connects TRBV21-1 to TRBJ1-2; TRBD1 is the table's D call and was not checked against the DNA. TRBV21-1 is a known pseudogene. There are 19 residues in the CDR3. The CDR3 DNA sequence: TGTGCCAGCAGCAAAGAATGGGGGACAGCGGCTGTTGCTAACTATGGCTACACCTTC. It yields the protein CASSKEWGTAAVANYGYTF.

The chain is built from TRBV27 and TRBJ2-6, with 7 bases aligning to TRBD1. After removal of 2 bases from V and 5 bases from J, the junction contained 12 bases not matched to a gene. This CDR3 comprises 18 residues. Per the germline V gene, CDR1 is MNHEY and CDR2 is SMNVEV (reference sequence). CDR3 residues: CASSLTPPLDRRANVLTF. The CDR3 DNA reads as TGTGCCAGCAGTTTAACCCCCCCCCTGGACAGGCGGGCCAACGTCCTGACTTTC.

V usage is TRBV4-1 and J usage is TRBJ1-2; D might be TRBD1 (5 bases). The CDR3 extends over 13 amino acids. Germline V gene sequence: CDR1 MGHRA, CDR2 YSYEKL. V dropped 2 bases and J dropped 6 bases, with 10 bases sitting between them. In DNA form, the CDR3 reads TGCGCCAGCAGCCAAATACAGGCGGATGGCTACACCTTC. It specifies CASSQIQADGYTF.

This chain connects TRBV9 to TRBJ1-1; 7 nucleotides agree with TRBD1. Per germline, CDR1 SGDLS and CDR2 YYNGEE. After removal of 4 bases from V and 1 base from J, the junction contained 10 bases not matched to a gene. CDR3 length: 16 residues. CDR3: CASSQQTGEWNTEAFF. The CDR3 coding sequence is TGTGCCAGCAGCCAGCAAACAGGGGAATGGAACACTGAAGCTTTCTTT.

The chain links TRBV30 to TRBJ2-4; maybe TRBD2 (5 bases). This CDR3 is 13 amino acids long. Per the germline V gene, CDR1 is GTSNPN and CDR2 is SVGIG (reference sequence). Trimming removed 4 bases at V and 10 bases at J, with 17 bases between. For the CDR3, the DNA is TGTGCCTGGAAGAACCCCCTAGCTGGAATTCAGTACTTC. Protein sequence: CAWKNPLAGIQYF.

The genes are TRBV27 and TRBJ2-7; possible D gene TRBD2, 5 bases. The CDR3 runs 15 residues. Trimming shortened V by 6 bases and J by 2 bases, and 17 bases separated the two germline ends. CDR1 is MNHEY and CDR2 is SMNVEV in the germline V gene (reference sequence). The CDR3 is CASRAKLGNTYEQYF. DNA for the CDR3: TGTGCCAGCAGAGCAAAACTCGGGAATACCTACGAGCAGTACTTC.

The chain recombines TRBV11-2 with TRBJ2-7; 13 positions agree with TRBD2. V trimming: 0 bases; J trimming: 0 bases; junction bases outside the gene matches: 2. There are 17 residues in the CDR3. Germline CDR1 is SGHAT and CDR2 is FQNNGV. CDR3 sequence reads: CASSLELAGGISYEQYF. CDR3 nucleotides: TGTGCCAGCAGCTTAGAACTAGCGGGAGGGATCTCCTACGAGCAGTACTTC.

The chain recombines TRBV29-1 with TRBJ2-4, with D unclear. This CDR3 region has 14 residues. V was clipped by 5 bases and J by 0 bases, with 11 bases between them. CDR1 is SQVTM and CDR2 is ANQGSEA in the germline V gene. CDR3 coding DNA: TGCAGCGTTCGGCCAGGCATAGCCAAAAACATTCAGTACTTC. Its translation: CSVRPGIAKNIQYF.

V is TRBV11-2 and J is TRBJ1-5; 8 nucleotides line up with TRBD1. The CDR3 consists of 15 residues. The V and J ends lost 4 bases and 7 bases, in that order; junction bases with no gene match: 9. Germline CDR1 reads SGHAT; CDR2 reads FQNNGV. As DNA, the CDR3 is TGTGCCAGCAGCTCCGGACAGGGCGTGCGGCAGCCCCAGCATTTT. It codes for CASSSGQGVRQPQHF.

The chain combines TRBV7-2 with TRBJ2-7; weak D call: TRBD2 (5 bases). Germline V CDR1 and CDR2: SGHTA, FQGNSA. With 5 bases removed from V and 3 bases from J, the gap between germline ends came to 14 bases. CDR3 length: 14 residues. CDR3 nucleotide sequence: TGTGCCAGCAGCCTTCAGAGCGACTACTACGAGCAGTACTTC. The encoded protein is CASSLQSDYYEQYF.

V usage is TRBV5-1 and J usage is TRBJ2-5; D is uncertain. Deletions cut 6 bases from V and 1 base from J, with 10 bases between. In germline, CDR1 is SGHRS, CDR2 YFSETQ. The CDR3 length is 13 residues. CDR3 bases: TGCGCCAGCATGGGTAGCCCCCAAGAGACCCAGTACTTC. As protein: CASMGSPQETQYF. Combining the CDR3 with reference TRBV5-1 and TRBJ2-5 gives the whole variable domain KAGVTQTPRYLIKTRGQQVTLSCSPISGHRSVSWYQQTPGQGLQFLFEYFSETQRNKGNFPGRFSGRQFSNSRSEMNVSTLELGDSALYLCASMGSPQETQYFGPGTRLLVL.

This chain connects TRBV2 to TRBJ2-3; 10 positions match TRBD2. Germline-derived CDR1 and CDR2 are SNHLY and FYNNEI. V shed 6 bases and J 2 bases; nucleotides not matched to a gene: 8. This CDR3 comprises 16 residues. The CDR3 region has the DNA TGTGCCAGCAGCCCGACTAGCGGGCGAACCACAGATACGCAGTATTTT. Amino acid sequence: CASSPTSGRTTDTQYF.

Turning to this clone: One junction end does not reproduce the germline sequence, and a read error may be involved. The CDR3 DNA reads as TGTGCTAGCAGCTTAGTTCCAGCGGGAAGCGCAGAGACCCAGTACTTC. This sequence encodes CASSLVPAGSAETQYF. The V and J genes are TRBV7-7 and TRBJ2-5, with 7 positions matching TRBD2. Germline CDR1 is SSHAT and CDR2 is FNYEAQ (reference sequence). CDR3 length: 16 residues.

This clone has just one count. J is TRBJ2-5 and V is TRBV5-1, with TRBD1 matching over 9 bases. This CDR3 has 16 amino acids. CDR1 is SGHRS and CDR2 is YFSETQ in the germline V gene. J gave up 1 base and V 0 bases, and 4 bases lay outside the gene matches. CDR3 DNA sequence: TGCGCCAGCAGCTTGGAAGGACAGGGGACCCAAGAGACCCAGTACTTC. Translated: CASSLEGQGTQETQYF.

This clone was seen more than once but under ten times. The chain couples TRBV7-9 to TRBJ2-7; the D gene is possibly TRBD2 (5 bases). Germline CDR1 reads SEHNR; CDR2 reads FQNEAQ (reference sequence). There are 13 residues in the CDR3. V lost 5 bases to trimming and J lost 6 bases, with 14 bases between them. CDR3: CASSARGGGEQYF. The CDR3 DNA follows: TGTGCCAGCAGCGCCAGAGGAGGTGGCGAGCAGTACTTC.

This chain connects TRBV4-3 to TRBJ2-7; D not certain. V was pared by 3 bases and J by 2 bases, with 8 bases between. The CDR3 covers 13 residues. Germline V gene data show CDR1 as LGHNA and CDR2 as YSLEER. In DNA form, the CDR3 reads TGCGCCAGCAGCCAGACAACAACCTACGAGCAGTACTTC. Encoded protein: CASSQTTTYEQYF.

This chain links TRBV7-6 with TRBJ2-7; TRBD1 aligns across 9 bases. This CDR3 has 16 amino acids. Trimming took 5 bases from V and 0 from J; bases not matched to a gene: 8. CDR1 is SGHVS, CDR2 FNYEAQ, per germline. The CDR3 DNA reads as TGTGCCAGCAGCCAAAACCCGGGACAGGGCTCCTACGAGCAGTACTTC. Protein product: CASSQNPGQGSYEQYF. The full variable domain, in which reference TRBV7-6 and TRBJ2-7 provide the parts outside the CDR3, is GAGVSQSPRYKVTKRGQDVALRCDPISGHVSLYWYRQALGQGPEFLTYFNYEAQQDKSGLPNDRFSAERPEGSISTLTIQRTEQRDSAMYRCASSQNPGQGSYEQYFGPGTRLTVT.

The rearrangement uses TRBV28 and TRBJ1-3; the D gene is possibly TRBD1 (5 bases). This CDR3 is 14 amino acids long. Germline CDR1 MDHEN, CDR2 SYDVKM. V lost 6 bases and J lost 1, with 10 bases in between. This CDR3 is CASRGDLSGNTIYF. CDR3 bases: TGTGCCAGCAGAGGGGATCTATCTGGAAACACCATATATTTT.

The chain combines TRBV5-6 with TRBJ1-3; D remains unclear. In germline, CDR1 is SGHDT, CDR2 YYEEEE. This CDR3 is built from 18 residues. Deletions cut 0 bases from V and 4 bases from J, with 20 bases between. This chain's CDR3 is CASSLEHAGLLAGNTIYF. As DNA, the CDR3 is TGTGCCAGCAGCTTGGAGCATGCGGGCCTCCTAGCGGGAAACACCATATATTTT.

The chain combines TRBV19 with TRBJ1-1; D possibly corresponds to TRBD1 (5 bases). The CDR3 has 13 residues. The germline gives CDR1 LNHDA, CDR2 SQIVND (reference sequence). V was pared by 7 bases and J by 5 bases, with 14 bases between. CDR3 loop: CASTQGGRTEAFF. The CDR3 DNA reads TGTGCCAGTACCCAGGGAGGTCGGACTGAAGCTTTCTTT.

The chain couples TRBV27 to TRBJ2-1, with TRBD2 identical over 13 bases. Germline V lookup: CDR1 MNHEY, CDR2 SMNVEV (reference sequence). This CDR3 is built from 16 residues. Trimming cost V 6 bases and J 5 bases; bases outside gene matches: 7. The CDR3 DNA sequence: TGTGCCAGCAGGAGACTAGGACTAGCGGGAGACAATGAGCAGTTCTTC. This sequence encodes CASRRLGLAGDNEQFF.

The chain uses TRBV7-2 and TRBJ2-7, with TRBD1 matching over 7 bases. From germline, CDR1 is SGHTA and CDR2 FQGNSA. This CDR3 spans 13 amino acids. After removal of 5 bases from V and 4 bases from J, the junction contained 5 bases not matched to a gene. In DNA, the CDR3 is TGTGCCAGCAGCCCCGGGGACAGATACGAGCAGTACTTC. It specifies CASSPGDRYEQYF.

CDR3 loop: CASSELLGRTANTGELFF. The CDR3 nucleotides read TGTGCCAGCAGTGAATTACTAGGGAGAACGGCGAACACCGGGGAGCTGTTTTTT. V and J are TRBV25-1 and TRBJ2-2; the D gene is possibly TRBD2 (5 bases). The germline gives CDR1 MGHDK, CDR2 SYGVNS. The germline V and J ends were trimmed by 1 base and 0 bases, with 15 bases remaining between them. This CDR3 is built from 18 residues.

This chain connects TRBV4-1 to TRBJ1-6; D possibly corresponds to TRBD1 (6 bases). Trimming removed 0 bases at V and 10 bases at J, with 19 bases between. The CDR3 contains 17 residues. The germline CDR1 and CDR2 sequences are MGHRA and YSYEKL. The CDR3, as DNA: TGCGCCAGCAGCCAAGATTCGGCGGGGGCTGTCGGATCACCCCTCCACTTT. It codes for CASSQDSAGAVGSPLHF.

The rearrangement uses TRBV5-1 and TRBJ2-7, with 8 nucleotides matching TRBD2. There are 15 residues in the CDR3. Germline values: CDR1 SGHRS, CDR2 YFSETQ. V was pared by 4 bases and J by 4 bases, with 10 bases of the junction left unmatched. The CDR3: CASSPGGGRAYEQYF. CDR3 coding DNA: TGCGCCAGCAGCCCGGGAGGGGGTAGGGCGTACGAGCAGTACTTC.

A few counts support this clone. The V call is TRBV6-1, the J call TRBJ2-7, with 8 bases aligning to TRBD2. Germline lookup yields CDR1 MNHNS and CDR2 SASEGT. J was trimmed by 6 bases and V by 4 bases; bases with no gene match: 8. This CDR3 region has 14 residues. The DNA for the CDR3 is TGTGCCAGCAGTGTCCTCGGGAGGGCCGTCGAGCAGTACTTC. Protein: CASSVLGRAVEQYF.

The gene calls are TRBV5-1 and TRBJ2-7; 10 bases fit TRBD2. V trimming: 0 bases; J trimming: 6 bases; junction bases outside the gene matches: 6. This CDR3 is built from 15 residues. The germline V gene encodes CDR1 SGHRS and CDR2 YFSETQ. CDR3 DNA: TGCGCCAGCAGCTTGGAAGCGGGAGGGCCCTCCGAGCAGTACTTC. Translated, it gives CASSLEAGGPSEQYF.

The rearrangement joins TRBV20-1 to TRBJ2-7; D uncertain. CDR3 length: 11 amino acids. Germline assignment: CDR1 DFQATT and CDR2 SNEGSKA (reference sequence). Trimming took 5 bases from V and 7 from J, leaving 12 bases between them. CDR3 in DNA: TGCAGTGCTGTAGAAGTTCGGGAGCAGTACTTC. Amino acids: CSAVEVREQYF.

This chain uses TRBV5-1 with TRBJ2-7; possible D gene TRBD2, 6 bases. Per germline, CDR1 SGHRS and CDR2 YFSETQ. The CDR3 consists of 14 residues. V gave up 0 bases and J gave up 5 bases, with 12 bases separating them. This chain's CDR3 is CASSLGSGRDEQYF. CDR3 DNA: TGCGCCAGCAGCTTGGGTAGCGGAAGAGACGAGCAGTACTTC.

This sequence joins TRBV28 and TRBJ1-5; 7 bases are shared with TRBD1. Germline loops: CDR1 MDHEN, CDR2 SYDVKM. With 6 bases clipped from V and 3 bases from J, the junction kept 5 bases outside the gene matches. The CDR3 has 14 residues. CDR3: CASRAGQINQPQHF. In DNA form, the CDR3 reads TGTGCCAGCAGGGCGGGACAGATCAATCAGCCCCAGCATTTT.